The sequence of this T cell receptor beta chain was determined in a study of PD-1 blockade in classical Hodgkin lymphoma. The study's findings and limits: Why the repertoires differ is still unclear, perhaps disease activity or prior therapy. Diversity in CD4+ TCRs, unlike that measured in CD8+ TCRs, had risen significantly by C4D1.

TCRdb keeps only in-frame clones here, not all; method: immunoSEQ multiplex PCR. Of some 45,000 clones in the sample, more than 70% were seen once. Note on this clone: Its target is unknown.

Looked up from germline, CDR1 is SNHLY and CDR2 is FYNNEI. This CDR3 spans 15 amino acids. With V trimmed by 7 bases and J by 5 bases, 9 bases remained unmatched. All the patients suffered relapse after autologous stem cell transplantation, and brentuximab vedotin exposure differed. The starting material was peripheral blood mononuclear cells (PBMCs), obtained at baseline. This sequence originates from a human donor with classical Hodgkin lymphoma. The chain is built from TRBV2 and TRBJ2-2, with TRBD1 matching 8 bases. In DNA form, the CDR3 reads TGTGCCAGCAAAACAGGGGGAGGTTTTACCGGGGAGCTGTTTTTT. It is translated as CASKTGGGFTGELFF. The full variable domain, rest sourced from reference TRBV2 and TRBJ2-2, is EPEVTQTPSHQVTQMGQEVILRCVPISNHLYFYWYRQILGQKVEFLVSFYNNEISEKSEIFDDQFSVERPDGSNFTLKIRSTKLEDSAMYFCASKTGGGFTGELFFGEGSRLTVL.